These 8 T cell receptor beta chains originate from one sample sequenced in a study of OX40 agonist ivuxolimab in advanced cancers. Clones were read by immunoSEQ multiplex PCR, and TCRdb kept only the in-frame ones, dropping some. This sample carries about 78,000 clones, 80% to 90% of them seen once, and the ten largest clones take over 0.2%. The material sequenced was CD4+ or CD8+ T cells sorted from blood, taken in a trial of the OX40 agonist ivuxolimab. Every receptor here comes from an adult with an advanced solid tumor such as melanoma, head and neck, liver or kidney cancer.

The chain is built from TRBV12-2 and TRBJ2-3; the D segment call TRBD2 is taken from the table without a DNA check. TRBV12-2 is a documented pseudogene. The CDR3 is 21 residues long. CDR3 residues: CASRHTSGTSGEVIPTDTQYF. The CDR3 region has the DNA TGTGCAAGTCGCCACACCTCCGGGACTAGCGGGGAAGTGATCCCCACAGATACGCAGTATTTT.

The chain links TRBV27 to TRBJ2-6; D might be TRBD1 (5 bases). This CDR3 contains 16 residues. Germline V gene sequence: CDR1 MNHEY, CDR2 SMNVEV (reference sequence). V was cut by 4 bases and J by 1 base, with 11 bases left in between. The CDR3 DNA reads TGTGCCAGCAGTTCTCCCCACAGGTCTGGGGCCAACGTCCTGACTTTC. Protein sequence: CASSSPHRSGANVLTF.

The sample holds one count of this clone. J is TRBJ1-3 and V is TRBV5-1, with a possible D match to TRBD1 (6 bases). The CDR3 extends over 16 amino acids. Germline CDR1 reads SGHRS; CDR2 reads YFSETQ. Trimming pared 0 bases from V and 1 base from J, leaving 11 bases between. The CDR3 DNA is TGCGCCAGCAGCTTGGCACAGGGAAGTTCTGGAAACACCATATATTTT. Translating it yields CASSLAQGSSGNTIYF.

V gene TRBV15 combines with J gene TRBJ1-5, with D perhaps matching TRBD1 (5 bases). The CDR3 loop spans 16 amino acids. V lost 3 bases and J 7 bases, leaving 19 bases between the germline ends. Germline CDR1 and CDR2: LNHNV and YYDKDF (reference sequence). The CDR3 spells CATSSDSLLKGQPQHF. The CDR3 DNA follows: TGTGCCACCAGCAGTGACTCCCTTTTGAAGGGGCAGCCCCAGCATTTT.

This clone showed up just once. This rearrangement joins TRBV7-2 to TRBJ2-1; no clear D gene. The V gene's germline CDR1 is SGHTA and CDR2 FQGNSA. The germline V and J ends were trimmed by 5 bases and 5 bases, with 10 bases remaining between them. CDR3 length: 13 residues. CDR3 sequence reads: CASSRALDNEQFF. As DNA, the CDR3 is TGTGCCAGCAGCCGGGCGCTCGACAATGAGCAGTTCTTC.

J is TRBJ2-1 and V is TRBV5-1, with 9 bases aligning to TRBD2. CDR3 length: 21 residues. V lost 3 bases and J lost 0; bases outside the gene matches: 19. CDR1 is SGHRS and CDR2 is YFSETQ in the germline V gene. The CDR3 bases are TGCGCCAGCAGCTCCCCCCCGGGAGCGGGAGGCGCTACTAGCTCCTACAATGAGCAGTTCTTC. It is translated as CASSSPPGAGGATSSYNEQFF.

The chain joins TRBV19 to TRBJ2-7; D uncertain. Germline V gene lookup returns CDR1 LNHDA and CDR2 SQIVND (reference sequence). The CDR3 consists of 14 residues. Trimming left V 4 bases short and J 2 bases short, with 12 bases between. The DNA for the CDR3 is TGTGCCAGTAGTAATCTAGGGCAGCCCTACGAGCAGTACTTC. Amino acid sequence: CASSNLGQPYEQYF.

This chain links TRBV11-3 with TRBJ2-1; D call uncertain. V was trimmed by 6 bases and J by 4 bases, leaving 7 bases between them. This CDR3 has 12 residues. Germline-derived CDR1 and CDR2 are SGHNT and YENEEA. The CDR3 DNA follows: TGTGCCAGCAGGGCGCAGTACAATGAGCAGTTCTTC. Its translation: CASRAQYNEQFF.